This T cell receptor beta chain was recorded in a study of blood T cell repertoires in COVID-19. Study-wide context: Sites across the United States, Italy and Spain contributed samples from acute and convalescent COVID-19. The analysed material was cDNA or gDNA that came from T cells, B-cell-depleted T cells, or PBMCs.

As handled by the study authors: Reference gene primer amplification gave nucleated cell count estimates. Sequencing was performed with immunoSEQ multiplex PCR; in TCRdb, only in-frame clones are kept and a portion is missing. V and J calls and clone size are as listed in that table; D and trimming were resolved from the DNA. The sample comprises approximately 290,000 clones, about 85% of which are singletons, and 2% to 3% rests with the top ten. This clone was counted only a few times. The CDR3 length is 16 residues. The V and J ends lost 2 bases and 0 bases respectively, with 10 bases between them. Per germline, CDR1 MNHNS and CDR2 SASEGT.

The sequencing sample was made of peripheral blood. The rearrangement links TRBV6-1 to TRBJ1-4; D remains unclear. The receptor's source is a man aged 18 to 30 with active or convalescent COVID-19. The CDR3 sequence is CASSEHRPATNEKLFF. The DNA for the CDR3 is TGTGCCAGCAGTGAACACAGACCCGCAACTAATGAAAAACTGTTTTTT.